The subject of this entry is one T cell receptor beta chain. As processed by the authors: Amplifying reference gene primers gave estimates of nucleated cell counts. The protocol was immunoSEQ multiplex PCR, while the TCRdb copy is restricted to in-frame clones and leaves out a portion. V and J calls and clone size are copied from that table; D and trimming were computed from the DNA. The sample has approximately 120,000 clones, roughly 88% seen once. The data were taken from a study of blood T cell repertoires in COVID-19. In the study overall: From T cells, B-cell-depleted T cells, or PBMCs came the material, which was cDNA or gDNA.

The germline CDR1 and CDR2 sequences are WNHNN and SYGVQD (reference sequence). The CDR3 has 15 residues. The ends lost 0 bases at V and 5 bases at J; junction bases unmatched: 4. The TCR was taken from a woman aged 80 or over with acute or convalescent COVID-19. This chain connects TRBV10-1 to TRBJ2-5; 9 bases align to TRBD2. Sample: peripheral blood. The CDR3 nucleotides read TGCGCCAGCAGTGAGTCAGCGGGAGGTAGGGAGACCCAGTACTTC. Translation: CASSESAGGRETQYF.